Below are 21 T cell receptor beta chains sequenced from a single sample in a study of T cell responses to AZD1222 COVID-19 vaccine. TCRdb's copy holds only in-frame clones and misses some; the assay was immunoSEQ multiplex PCR. Of 90,000 to 150,000 clones in the sample, around nine tenths were seen once. The sample in question was peripheral blood, obtained on day 0 of AZD1222 vaccination. These receptor sequences come from an adult in good health.

The rearrangement links TRBV27 to TRBJ1-5, with 9 bases fitting TRBD1. The CDR3 covers 16 residues. Germline assignment: CDR1 MNHEY and CDR2 SMNVEV (reference sequence). Trimming at V came to 5 bases and at J to 2 bases, leaving 7 bases not matched to a gene. The CDR3 nucleotides are TGTGCCAGCAGTCCGGGGACAGGGCGGGGCAATCAGCCCCAGCATTTT. This encodes CASSPGTGRGNQPQHF.

This chain joins TRBV28 and TRBJ1-2; no reliable D call. This CDR3 has 14 residues. V was shortened by 4 bases and J by 0 bases, with 9 bases between the two germline ends. Germline assignment: CDR1 MDHEN and CDR2 SYDVKM. The CDR3 spells CASSSEGTNYGYTF. The CDR3 DNA reads as TGTGCCAGCAGTTCTGAAGGGACTAACTATGGCTACACCTTC.

V gene TRBV12-3 or TRBV12-4 combines with J gene TRBJ1-1, with D possibly TRBD1 on 5 matching bases. Trimming pared 8 bases from V and 11 bases from J, leaving 12 bases between. The CDR3 is 10 amino acids. CDR3 in amino acids: CASGTGDAFF. CDR3 sequence (DNA): TGTGCCAGCGGGACGGGGGACGCTTTCTTT.

V usage is TRBV19 and J usage is TRBJ1-5; the D gene is possibly TRBD1 (5 bases). The germline V gene has CDR1 LNHDA and CDR2 SQIVND (reference sequence). The germline V and J ends were trimmed by 6 bases and 5 bases, with 17 bases remaining between them. CDR3 length equals 15 residues. The CDR3 region is CASRGGSLGHQPQHF. CDR3 nucleotides: TGTGCCAGTAGGGGGGGGTCTTTAGGGCATCAGCCCCAGCATTTT. The full variable domain, its missing parts supplied by reference TRBV19 and TRBJ1-5, is DGGITQSPKYLFRKEGQNVTLSCEQNLNHDAMYWYRQDPGQGLRLIYYSQIVNDFQKGDIAEGYSVSREKKESFPLTVTSAQKNPTAFYLCASRGGSLGHQPQHFGDGTRLSIL.

The chain has TRBV7-9 and TRBJ1-1, with D hard to call. The CDR3 has 14 residues. Germline lookup yields CDR1 SEHNR and CDR2 FQNEAQ (reference sequence). V was cut by 1 base and J by 1 base, with 7 bases left in between. CDR3 nucleotide sequence: TGTGCCAGCAGCTTAGTGGTAGGGAACACTGAAGCTTTCTTT. Its translation is CASSLVVGNTEAFF.

The chain combines TRBV7-8 with TRBJ2-7; D is possibly TRBD2 (5 bases). The CDR3 extends over 13 amino acids. V was shortened by 5 bases and J by 7 bases, with 15 bases between the two germline ends. Germline V gives CDR1 SGHVS, CDR2 FQNEAQ. The CDR3 spells CASSPPMREEQYF. The DNA of the CDR3 is TGTGCCAGCAGCCCACCGATGAGGGAGGAGCAGTACTTC.

The rearrangement uses TRBV27 and TRBJ2-3, with D tentatively TRBD2 (5 bases). Germline CDR1 MNHEY, CDR2 SMNVEV (reference sequence). Trimming took off 5 bases at V and 3 bases at J, with 24 bases between the two ends. The CDR3 extends over 18 amino acids. Written as DNA, the CDR3 is TGTGCCAGCAGTGCACCTAGCAAACACAACCAACGGACAGATACGCAGTATTTT. Its translation: CASSAPSKHNQRTDTQYF.

V is TRBV30 and J is TRBJ2-2; possible D gene TRBD1, 5 bases. V was pared by 0 bases and J by 2 bases, with 10 bases between. The germline CDR1 and CDR2 sequences are GTSNPN and SVGIG (reference sequence). The CDR3 is 15 residues long. CDR3 nucleotide sequence: TGTGCCTGGAGTGTTAACAGGTTTAACACCGGGGAGCTGTTTTTT. Amino acids: CAWSVNRFNTGELFF.

This clone was observed a single time. The rearrangement uses TRBV6-2 or TRBV6-3 and TRBJ1-1; D is possibly TRBD1 (6 bases). CDR1 is MNHEY and CDR2 is SVGEGT in the germline V gene. This CDR3 spans 15 amino acids. V dropped 5 bases and J dropped 4 bases, with 17 bases sitting between them. CDR3 residues: CASSRTGRGVTEAFF. The CDR3 DNA reads TGTGCCAGCAGTCGTACAGGGAGAGGAGTCACTGAAGCTTTCTTT.

This clone was counted once. V gene TRBV2 combines with J gene TRBJ2-1; D is undetermined. Germline CDR1 reads SNHLY; CDR2 reads FYNNEI. This CDR3 has 15 amino acids. V lost 6 bases and J 5 bases, leaving 17 bases between the germline ends. The CDR3 spells CASRVSIGRDNEQFF. The DNA for the CDR3 is TGTGCCAGCAGAGTCTCTATTGGACGGGACAATGAGCAGTTCTTC.

CDR3 protein: CASSLGGQAYEQYF. CDR3 in DNA: TGTGCCAGCAGCCTCGGAGGGCAGGCCTACGAGCAGTACTTC. The V call is TRBV4-2, the J call TRBJ2-7; weak D call: TRBD2 (6 bases). This CDR3 is 14 amino acids long. Deletions cut 4 bases from V and 2 bases from J, with 12 bases between. CDR1 is LGHNA and CDR2 is YNFKEQ in the germline V gene.

The V call is TRBV4-1, the J call TRBJ2-1, with TRBD2 matching over 11 bases. This CDR3 is 17 amino acids long. In germline, CDR1 is MGHRA, CDR2 YSYEKL. Trimming took 5 bases from V and 4 from J; bases not matched to a gene: 10. The CDR3 DNA reads TGCGCCAGCAGCACGTTAGCGGGAGGGCCGGGGTACAATGAGCAGTTCTTC. This translates into CASSTLAGGPGYNEQFF.

Only one count was recorded for this clone. This chain joins TRBV6-6 and TRBJ2-7, with 7 positions matching TRBD2. The CDR3 has 15 amino acids. Germline V CDR1 and CDR2: MNHNY, SVGAGI (reference sequence). After removal of 10 bases from V and 2 bases from J, the junction contained 14 bases not matched to a gene. CDR3 amino acids: CATQLASGFPYEQYF. The DNA for the CDR3 is TGTGCCACACAGTTGGCTAGCGGATTTCCCTACGAGCAGTACTTC.

This clone was seen a single time. The chain uses TRBV5-5 and TRBJ1-2; D unclear. The germline V gene encodes CDR1 SGHKS and CDR2 YYEKEE (reference sequence). The V gene lost 2 bases and the J gene lost 3 bases, with 11 bases spanning the gap. The CDR3 runs 14 residues. The CDR3 DNA follows: TGTGCCAGCAGCTTAAGAGACACGGACTATGGCTACACCTTC. Translated, it gives CASSLRDTDYGYTF.

This chain connects TRBV5-5 to TRBJ1-5, with no clear D. Trimming took off 1 base at V and 3 bases at J, with 8 bases between the two ends. This CDR3 spans 14 amino acids. The germline V gene has CDR1 SGHKS and CDR2 YYEKEE (reference sequence). DNA for the CDR3: TGTGCCAGCAGCTTGATCCAGCCCAATCAGCCCCAGCATTTT. Protein sequence: CASSLIQPNQPQHF.

The CDR3 sequence is CASSSRRENSPLHF. In nucleotides, the CDR3 is TGTGCCAGCAGCTCCCGCAGAGAAAATTCACCCCTCCACTTT. The V and J genes are TRBV7-8 and TRBJ1-6, with D unclear. The CDR3 has 14 amino acids. Looked up from germline, CDR1 is SGHVS and CDR2 is FQNEAQ. V was trimmed by 4 bases and J by 7 bases, leaving 11 bases between them.

V is TRBV7-3 and J is TRBJ2-7; the match to TRBD2 covers 8 bases. V lost 1 base, J lost 2 bases, and 13 bases stayed unmatched. CDR3 size: 18 residues. From germline, CDR1 is SGHTA and CDR2 FQGTGA. The CDR3 DNA follows: TGTGCCAGCAGCTTAATAGAGCGAGAGCGGGAGCGGACCTACGAGCAGTACTTC. Its translation is CASSLIERERERTYEQYF.

The chain uses TRBV18 and TRBJ1-6; tentative D call: TRBD1 (5 bases). Trimming left V 3 bases short and J 5 bases short, with 8 bases between. The germline CDR1 and CDR2 sequences are KGHSH and LQKENI. This CDR3 has 14 amino acids. In nucleotides, the CDR3 is TGTGCCAGCTCACCCGTGACAGATAATTCACCCCTCCACTTT. This codes for CASSPVTDNSPLHF.

J is TRBJ2-1 and V is TRBV5-1; D is unresolved. Germline loops: CDR1 SGHRS, CDR2 YFSETQ. There are 16 residues in the CDR3. Between the trimmed V and J ends, which lost 0 bases and 0 bases, there was a span of 10 bases. For the CDR3, the DNA is TGCGCCAGCAGCTTGGCTGGGCCTAGCTCCTACAATGAGCAGTTCTTC. This sequence encodes CASSLAGPSSYNEQFF.

This clone is medium-sized in the sample. This chain connects TRBV12-3 or TRBV12-4 to TRBJ1-3; TRBD1 agrees at 7 bases. With 6 bases clipped from V and 6 bases from J, the junction kept 5 bases outside the gene matches. The CDR3 loop spans 13 amino acids. CDR3 loop: CASRKGAVNTIYF. The CDR3 nucleotides are TGTGCCAGCAGAAAGGGGGCTGTAAACACCATATATTTT.

This chain joins TRBV3-1 (or the pseudogene TRBV3-2) and TRBJ2-1, with 7 bases identical to TRBD2. The V and J ends lost 4 bases and 9 bases, in that order; junction bases with no gene match: 3. Germline lookup yields CDR1 LGHDT and CDR2 YNNKEL (reference sequence). The CDR3 contains 12 residues. The CDR3 sequence: CASSRGGSEQFF. The CDR3 DNA reads as TGTGCCAGCAGCCGGGGCGGGAGTGAGCAGTTCTTC.